Included here is one T cell receptor beta chain sequence, with context. Trimming stripped 1 base from V and 3 bases from J, with 14 bases between. CDR1 SGHTS and CDR2 YDEGEE come from the germline V gene. The CDR3 extends over 15 amino acids. The record originates from a study of blood T cell repertoires in COVID-19. As originally analysed: It was from reference gene primer amplification that nucleated cell counts were estimated. Clones were sequenced by immunoSEQ multiplex PCR, and TCRdb holds only the in-frame ones, with some missing. V, J and clone size were drawn from that table, and D and trimming were deduced from the DNA. This table holds 350,000 to 450,000 clones, about 88% found once. A PCR-confirmed or clinician-diagnosed COVID-19 case had contacted exposed participants within 2 weeks of entry.

Source material: PBMCs or T cells enriched from blood (not recorded which). The clonotype originates from a woman between 18 and 29 years old who had been exposed to COVID-19. The chain links TRBV5-8 to TRBJ2-7, with D possibly TRBD1 on 5 matching bases. CDR3 sequence reads: CASSLYQTVRYEQYF. CDR3 nucleotide sequence: TGTGCCAGCAGCTTGTACCAGACAGTGCGCTACGAGCAGTACTTC. The variable domain in full, completed from reference TRBV5-8 and TRBJ2-7, reads EAGVTQSPTHLIKTRGQQATLRCSPISGHTSVYWYQQALGLGLQFLLWYDEGEERNRGNFPPRFSGRQFPNYSSELNVNALELEDSALYLCASSLYQTVRYEQYFGPGTRLTVT.